Presented here are 8 T cell receptor beta chains from one specimen sequenced in a study of T cells in localized non-small cell lung cancer. Method: immunoSEQ multiplex PCR; TCRdb's copy keeps in-frame clones and lacks some. The table lists about 24,000 clones, around 82% of them singletons, with approximately 4.4% in the top ten. Sequenced here: PBMCs, sampled before any cancer treatment. The receptors here all came from a man aged 40 to 70 with stage II lung adenocarcinoma.

The genes are TRBV9 and TRBJ2-2; 7 bases line up with TRBD1. Germline V gives CDR1 SGDLS, CDR2 YYNGEE. V lost 3 bases and J lost 3; bases outside the gene matches: 2. This CDR3 has 14 amino acids. The CDR3 spells CASSGGTDTGELFF. CDR3 DNA sequence: TGTGCCAGCAGCGGGGGGACAGACACCGGGGAGCTGTTTTTT.

The J gene is TRBJ2-7, the V gene TRBV7-2; 8 bases fit TRBD2. The ends lost 2 bases at V and 6 bases at J; junction bases unmatched: 9. Per the germline V gene, CDR1 is SGHTA and CDR2 is FQGNSA. This CDR3 contains 15 residues. In nucleotides, the CDR3 is TGTGCCAGCAGCTTAAACGCTCGGGAGGGGTCCGAGCAGTACTTC. It yields the protein CASSLNAREGSEQYF. Complete variable domain (other parts from reference TRBV7-2 and TRBJ2-7): GAGVSQSPSNKVTEKGKDVELRCDPISGHTALYWYRQSLGQGLEFLIYFQGNSAPDKSGLPSDRFSAERTGGSVSTLTIQRTQQEDSAVYLCASSLNAREGSEQYFGPGTRLTVT.

The chain carries TRBV7-2 and TRBJ2-7; 10 bases map to TRBD2. Trimming cost V 1 base and J 6 bases; bases outside gene matches: 12. CDR3 size: 17 residues. Germline V gene sequence: CDR1 SGHTA, CDR2 FQGNSA. The CDR3 DNA follows: TGTGCCAGCAGCTTAGTCGACGGTCGGCTAGCGGGGGCCGAGCAGTACTTC. This encodes CASSLVDGRLAGAEQYF.

The chain employs TRBV27 and TRBJ1-2, with D hard to call. This CDR3 region has 13 residues. Germline-derived CDR1 and CDR2 are MNHEY and SMNVEV (reference sequence). With 8 bases removed from V and 5 bases from J, the gap between germline ends came to 15 bases. The CDR3 DNA sequence: TGTGCCAGCGGAAGACTCAATGGGTATGGCTACACCTTC. This sequence encodes CASGRLNGYGYTF.

The CDR3 reads CASSPPKVETQYF. The CDR3 DNA reads TGTGCCAGCAGCCCCCCCAAGGTAGAGACCCAGTACTTC. The chain employs TRBV7-8 and TRBJ2-5; no clear D. Per germline, CDR1 SGHVS and CDR2 FQNEAQ. The CDR3 runs to 13 residues. V was clipped by 5 bases and J by 4 bases, with 11 bases between them.

V is TRBV7-9 and J is TRBJ2-7; D might be TRBD2 (6 bases). V lost 1 base and J 3 bases, leaving 19 bases between the germline ends. CDR3 size: 17 residues. Germline V gene data show CDR1 as SEHNR and CDR2 as FQNEAQ (reference sequence). The chain's CDR3 is CASSLVYGSSLIYEQYF. DNA for the CDR3: TGTGCCAGCAGCTTAGTTTACGGGAGCTCCCTCATCTACGAGCAGTACTTC.

This clone has just a few counts. J is TRBJ2-1 and V is TRBV6-6; D ambiguous. CDR3 length: 12 amino acids. V dropped 4 bases and J dropped 2 bases, with 3 bases sitting between them. The V gene's germline CDR1 is MNHNY and CDR2 SVGAGI (reference sequence). CDR3 protein: CASSSAYNEQFF. The DNA of the CDR3 is TGTGCCAGCAGTTCCGCCTACAATGAGCAGTTCTTC.

V is TRBV15 and J is TRBJ2-1; a weak D match, TRBD2 (6 bases). Per the germline V gene, CDR1 is LNHNV and CDR2 is YYDKDF (reference sequence). The V end lost 3 bases, the J end lost 5 bases, and 8 bases lay between the germline ends. This CDR3 contains 13 residues. The CDR3 loop is CATSRGLNNEQFF. In DNA form, the CDR3 reads TGTGCCACCAGCAGGGGACTCAACAATGAGCAGTTCTTC.